The 5 T cell receptor beta chains given below trace back to one sample, sequenced in a study of blood T cell repertoires in COVID-19. Assay: immunoSEQ multiplex PCR; the TCRdb copy retains only in-frame clones and omits some. The sample records about 64,000 clones, 75% to 95% being singletons. Sequenced material: peripheral blood. The receptor source for this set is an elderly woman with active COVID-19.

V usage is TRBV2 and J usage is TRBJ1-2; D gene unclear. The CDR3 is 13 amino acids. Germline V lookup: CDR1 SNHLY, CDR2 FYNNEI. The ends were cut back, 10 bases at V and 2 bases at J, with 14 bases in the middle. The CDR3 is CATISGENYGYTF. The CDR3 DNA reads TGTGCCACAATCTCCGGGGAAAACTATGGCTACACCTTC.

This rearrangement joins TRBV12-5 to TRBJ2-1; the D gene is possibly TRBD2 (6 bases). Germline V gives CDR1 LGHNT, CDR2 FRNRAP. V gave up 0 bases and J gave up 6 bases, with 15 bases separating them. CDR3 length: 16 amino acids. CDR3 protein: CASGLVLGGVLNEQFF. CDR3 nucleotides: TGTGCTAGTGGTTTGGTACTGGGGGGAGTCCTCAATGAGCAGTTCTTC.

The V gene is TRBV7-8, the J gene TRBJ2-5, with TRBD2 identical over 12 bases. CDR3 length: 16 amino acids. Per germline, CDR1 SGHVS and CDR2 FQNEAQ. Losses at the gene ends were 5 bases for V and 0 bases for J; bases not matched to a gene: 4. DNA of the CDR3: TGTGCCAGCAGCCGTGGACTAGCGGGGCACCAAGAGACCCAGTACTTC. Translated: CASSRGLAGHQETQYF. The whole variable domain, filled in from reference TRBV7-8 and TRBJ2-5, reads GAGVSQSPRYKVAKRGQDVALRCDPISGHVSLFWYQQALGQGPEFLTYFQNEAQLDKSGLPSDRFFAERPEGSVSTLKIQRTQQEDSAVYLCASSRGLAGHQETQYFGPGTRLLVL.

This rearrangement joins TRBV28 to TRBJ1-4; possibly TRBD1 for D (6 bases). This CDR3 is built from 16 residues. CDR1 is MDHEN, CDR2 SYDVKM, per germline. V dropped 4 bases and J dropped 1 base, with 13 bases sitting between them. The CDR3 region has the DNA TGTGCCAGCAGTTCTCCCGCAGGGGTAACTAATGAAAAACTGTTTTTT. Protein product: CASSSPAGVTNEKLFF.

The chain couples TRBV28 to TRBJ1-2; D possibly corresponds to TRBD1 (5 bases). The germline V gene has CDR1 MDHEN and CDR2 SYDVKM. The CDR3 is 13 residues long. With 3 bases removed from V and 2 bases from J, the gap between germline ends came to 7 bases. CDR3 sequence reads: CASSLRGNYGYTF. As DNA, the CDR3 is TGTGCCAGCAGTTTGCGGGGGAACTATGGCTACACCTTC.